Shown below are 5 T cell receptor beta chains from a single sample sequenced in a study of blood T cell repertoires in COVID-19 (dated by TCRdb to between 2020 and 2021). Library construction relied on the immunoSEQ multiplex PCR assay. TCRdb re-hosts the immuneACCESS table, in-frame sequences only. Its copies lack some clones; in the studies checked, an unresolved V gene accounts for under half of them, and the cause for the rest is not known. In this sample the table shows 130,000 to 150,000 clones, 88% of which occur a single time. 2% to 2.5% of the sample goes to the ten largest clones. Input material: peripheral blood. Receptor source: a human donor in a cohort sampled during active COVID-19.

The rearrangement joins TRBV18 to TRBJ2-1, with 10 bases fitting TRBD1. V lost 3 bases to trimming and J lost 6 bases; unmatched junction nucleotides: 11. The CDR3 consists of 17 residues. Germline values: CDR1 KGHSH, CDR2 LQKENI. The CDR3 here is CASSPPLRDRGANEQFF. CDR3 DNA sequence: TGTGCCAGCTCACCCCCGCTCCGGGACAGGGGCGCCAATGAGCAGTTCTTC.

This chain links TRBV28 with TRBJ1-1; TRBD1 is a possible D gene (6 bases). With 10 bases removed from V and 10 bases from J, the gap between germline ends came to 13 bases. The CDR3 covers 10 residues. CDR1 MDHEN and CDR2 SYDVKM come from the germline V gene. CDR3 loop: CATHRDRAFF. The CDR3 region has the DNA TGTGCCACCCACAGGGATAGAGCTTTCTTT.

J is TRBJ1-2 and V is TRBV14; 8 nucleotides line up with TRBD1. V lost 4 bases and J lost 7; bases outside the gene matches: 11. In germline, CDR1 is SGHDN, CDR2 FVKESK. CDR3 length: 15 residues. CDR3 DNA: TGTGCCAGCAGCCCTTACGCTCGGGACAGGAGTGGCTACACCTTC. The encoded protein is CASSPYARDRSGYTF.

V usage is TRBV7-6 and J usage is TRBJ2-1; tentatively, D is TRBD2 (6 bases). Trimming took 3 bases from V and 7 from J, leaving 10 bases between them. CDR1 and CDR2 (germline): SGHVS, FNYEAQ. The CDR3 length is 13 residues. CDR3 sequence: CASSLWGVNEQFF. CDR3 DNA: TGTGCCAGCAGCTTGTGGGGGGTGAATGAGCAGTTCTTC.

This sequence joins TRBV28 and TRBJ2-1, with TRBD2 as a possible D gene (5 bases). Germline loops: CDR1 MDHEN, CDR2 SYDVKM. There are 16 residues in the CDR3. Between the trimmed V and J ends, which lost 6 bases and 2 bases, there was a span of 17 bases. The CDR3 is CASSRSIATTYNEQFF. In nucleotides, the CDR3 is TGTGCCAGCAGCCGCTCCATAGCGACCACCTACAATGAGCAGTTCTTC.